Below, one T cell receptor beta chain is given with its context. In the authors' workflow: By means of reference gene primer amplification, nucleated cell counts were estimated. TCRdb keeps only in-frame clones here, not all; method: immunoSEQ multiplex PCR. For V, J and clone size, that table is used; D and trimming come from the DNA. The repertoire holds about 70,000 clones, over 75% seen once, with 9.5% to 13% in the top ten. The CDR3 is 14 residues long. Trimming left V 1 base short and J 7 bases short, with 13 bases between. Germline loops: CDR1 PRHDT, CDR2 FYEKMQ (reference sequence). This record comes from a study of blood T cell repertoires in COVID-19. The wider study: Acute and convalescent COVID-19 samples came from the United States, Italy and Spain. Nucleic acid was either cDNA or gDNA, and it came from T cells, B-cell-depleted T cells, or PBMCs.

The clonotype comes from a woman between 18 and 29 years old with acute or convalescent COVID-19. J is TRBJ1-2 and V is TRBV13; no firm D call. Sequencing was performed on peripheral blood. The CDR3 spells CASSLARGPSGYTF. The CDR3 DNA is TGTGCCAGCAGCTTAGCTCGGGGTCCGAGTGGCTACACCTTC.